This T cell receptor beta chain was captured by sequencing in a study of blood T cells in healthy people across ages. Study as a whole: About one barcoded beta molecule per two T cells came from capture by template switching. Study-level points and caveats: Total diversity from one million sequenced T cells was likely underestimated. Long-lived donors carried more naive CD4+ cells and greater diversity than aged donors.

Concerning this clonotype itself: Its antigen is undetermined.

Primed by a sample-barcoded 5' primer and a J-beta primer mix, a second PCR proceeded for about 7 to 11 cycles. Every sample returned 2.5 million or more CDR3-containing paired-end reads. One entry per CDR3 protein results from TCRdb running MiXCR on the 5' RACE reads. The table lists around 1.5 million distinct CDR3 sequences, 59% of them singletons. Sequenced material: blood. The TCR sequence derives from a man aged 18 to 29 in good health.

Here the CDR3 reads CSARMVAGNTIYF. The CDR3 region has the DNA TGCAGTGCTAGAATGGTGGCTGGAAACACCATATATTTT. This chain uses TRBV20-1 with TRBJ1-3; D unclear. Germline V gene sequence: CDR1 DFQATT, CDR2 SNEGSKA (reference sequence). V lost 2 bases and J 2 bases, leaving 7 bases between the germline ends. CDR3 length: 13 amino acids.